This T cell receptor beta chain originates from a study of cytomegalovirus exposure and HLA in healthy donors. General study points: In vitro testing confirmed three CMV-associated chains as specific for CMV antigens. While the bulk of TCR sequences proved rare, some public TCRs turned up in many donors.

Per the germline V gene, CDR1 is SNHLY and CDR2 is FYNNEI. V gave up 8 bases and J gave up 6 bases, with 17 bases separating them. The CDR3 runs to 13 residues. In the case of this clone: Antigen: not known.

TCRdb keeps only in-frame clones here, not all; method: immunoSEQ multiplex PCR. The sample yields about 330,000 clones, around 87% seen once. This chain links TRBV2 with TRBJ2-7; a weak D match, TRBD1 (5 bases). The sequence derives from a woman in her twenties or thirties in good health and CMV-seropositive. Sequencing was performed on PBMCs. As DNA, the CDR3 is TGTGCCAGCGTCCTGGTAGGGGCAGGCGAGCAGTACTTC. Translated: CASVLVGAGEQYF.